This passage covers 22 T cell receptor beta chains from one sample sequenced in a study of blood T cell repertoires in COVID-19. This table comes from immunoSEQ multiplex PCR, and its TCRdb copy is limited to in-frame clones, with some not included. The profile covers tens of thousands of clones, with 79% appearing a single time and roughly a third taken by the ten largest. Sequencing was carried out using peripheral blood. The receptors originated from a woman aged 80 or older with acute or convalescent COVID-19.

The V gene is TRBV4-3, the J gene TRBJ1-2, with 7 bases lining up with TRBD1. Germline assignment: CDR1 LGHNA and CDR2 YSLEER. The CDR3 has 15 amino acids. J was trimmed by 7 bases and V by 2 bases; bases with no gene match: 10. The CDR3 loop reads CASSQSTGALGGYTF. CDR3 nucleotides: TGCGCCAGCAGCCAATCTACAGGGGCCCTGGGTGGCTACACCTTC.

The chain has TRBV27 and TRBJ2-3, with D possibly matching TRBD1 (8 bases). Germline-derived CDR1 and CDR2 are MNHEY and SMNVEV (reference sequence). Trimming left V 5 bases short and J 4 bases short, with 16 bases between. This CDR3 is 15 amino acids long. CDR3 amino acids: CASSDWTGRADTQYF. The CDR3 nucleotides are TGTGCCAGCAGTGACTGGACAGGGAGGGCAGATACGCAGTATTTT.

The sample holds one count of this clone. This chain uses TRBV5-1 with TRBJ2-2; 8 bases line up with TRBD2. Germline CDR1 and CDR2: SGHRS and YFSETQ. The CDR3 covers 14 residues. V was pared by 5 bases and J by 4 bases, with 4 bases of the junction left unmatched. The CDR3 loop is CASRLADRTGELFF. The CDR3 region has the DNA TGCGCCAGCAGACTAGCGGACCGCACCGGGGAGCTGTTTTTT.

This sequence joins TRBV30 and TRBJ2-7; D may be TRBD2 (5 bases). Germline lookup yields CDR1 GTSNPN and CDR2 SVGIG (reference sequence). Trimming shortened V by 1 base and J by 0 bases, and 13 bases separated the two germline ends. CDR3 length: 15 amino acids. CDR3 amino acids: CAWSAGVRGSYEQYF. As DNA, the CDR3 is TGTGCCTGGAGTGCTGGGGTCCGGGGCTCCTACGAGCAGTACTTC.

The chain uses TRBV7-6 and TRBJ2-1, with TRBD2 identical over 11 bases. Per germline, CDR1 SGHVS and CDR2 FNYEAQ. This CDR3 has 15 residues. V dropped 4 bases and J dropped 3; count of bases not matched to a gene: 2. CDR3 DNA sequence: TGTGCCAGCAGCTCAGGGACTAGCGGCTACAATGAGCAGTTCTTC. As protein: CASSSGTSGYNEQFF.

The V call is TRBV2, the J call TRBJ1-4; D might be TRBD1 (5 bases). V was pared by 7 bases and J by 0 bases, with 12 bases between. The CDR3 covers 15 residues. CDR1 is SNHLY and CDR2 is FYNNEI in the germline V gene. The CDR3 DNA follows: TGTGCCAGCATGCCCAGGGTTGCAACTAATGAAAAACTGTTTTTT. Its translation: CASMPRVATNEKLFF.

The genes are TRBV7-8 and TRBJ2-7; tentatively, D is TRBD2 (5 bases). The germline V gene has CDR1 SGHVS and CDR2 FQNEAQ. This CDR3 has 13 amino acids. V was clipped by 3 bases and J by 6 bases, with 12 bases between them. Written as DNA, the CDR3 is TGTGCCAGCAGCTTGAGGGAAATCGGCGAGCAGTACTTC. Encoded protein: CASSLREIGEQYF.

The chain is built from TRBV29-1 and TRBJ1-2; D not resolved. Per germline, CDR1 SQVTM and CDR2 ANQGSEA. This CDR3 region has 11 residues. Trimming removed 4 bases at V and 6 bases at J, with 9 bases between. This CDR3 reads CSVVAGDGYTF. For the CDR3, the DNA is TGCAGCGTTGTCGCCGGGGATGGCTACACCTTC.

The J gene is TRBJ1-5, the V gene TRBV29-1, with unresolved D. Trimming cost V 3 bases and J 4 bases, with 10 bases left between them. Per the germline V gene, CDR1 is SQVTM and CDR2 is ANQGSEA. This CDR3 contains 13 residues. As DNA, the CDR3 is TGCAGCGTTGACGGCGGCCGTAATCAGCCCCAGCATTTT. Its translation is CSVDGGRNQPQHF.

The chain combines TRBV27 with TRBJ2-6, with 7 bases fitting TRBD2. CDR1 is MNHEY, CDR2 SMNVEV, per germline (reference sequence). This CDR3 region has 15 residues. Trimming took 8 bases from V and 5 from J; bases not matched to a gene: 9. DNA of the CDR3: TGTGCCAGCCGCACTATGGGGGGGAGGGCCAACGTCCTGACTTTC. It is translated as CASRTMGGRANVLTF.

The gene calls are TRBV30 and TRBJ2-6, with a tentative D call TRBD1 (8 bases). Germline-derived CDR1 and CDR2 are GTSNPN and SVGIG (reference sequence). Trimming cost V 7 bases and J 2 bases, with 18 bases left between them. This CDR3 contains 16 residues. CDR3 sequence: CASTNRGGAGANVLTF. DNA of the CDR3: TGTGCCTCGACGAACAGGGGGGGGGCTGGGGCCAACGTCCTGACTTTC.

The chain recombines TRBV19 with TRBJ2-7; 7 bases agree with TRBD2. The germline V gene has CDR1 LNHDA and CDR2 SQIVND (reference sequence). V lost 2 bases, J lost 5 bases, and 9 bases stayed unmatched. The CDR3 has 15 amino acids. The DNA for the CDR3 is TGTGCCAGTAGTATATCGGGACTATTCGCCAACGAGCAGTACTTC. It encodes CASSISGLFANEQYF.

V gene TRBV7-2 combines with J gene TRBJ1-2, with D maybe TRBD1 (5 bases). Germline V gene data show CDR1 as SGHTA and CDR2 as FQGNSA. CDR3 size: 15 residues. The germline V and J ends were trimmed by 2 bases and 4 bases, with 14 bases remaining between them. Written as DNA, the CDR3 is TGTGCCAGCAGCTTACTGTTCCAGGGCGGCTATGGCTACACCTTC. Translated: CASSLLFQGGYGYTF.

The chain recombines TRBV9 with TRBJ1-2; 7 nucleotides line up with TRBD1. The trim removed 3 bases at V and 7 bases at J, leaving 6 bases unmatched. Germline CDR1 reads SGDLS; CDR2 reads YYNGEE. The CDR3 has 13 amino acids. CDR3 sequence reads: CASSEQGWGGYTF. The DNA of the CDR3 is TGTGCCAGCAGCGAACAGGGGTGGGGTGGCTACACCTTC.

V gene TRBV25-1 combines with J gene TRBJ2-3; tentatively, D is TRBD1 (6 bases). Trimming cost V 4 bases and J 0 bases, with 14 bases left between them. Per the germline V gene, CDR1 is MGHDK and CDR2 is SYGVNS. This CDR3 is 16 amino acids long. The CDR3 here is CASSVGDISSTDTQYF. DNA of the CDR3: TGTGCCAGCAGTGTTGGGGACATCTCTAGCACAGATACGCAGTATTTT. Using reference TRBV25-1 and TRBJ2-3 for the parts outside the CDR3, the full variable domain is EADIYQTPRYLVIGTGKKITLECSQTMGHDKMYWYQQDPGMELHLIHYSYGVNSTEKGDLSSESTVSRIRTEHFPLTLESARPSHTSQYLCASSVGDISSTDTQYFGPGTRLTVL.

This clone was observed a single time. The CDR3 loop reads CASSPGLAPVEQYF. The CDR3, as DNA: TGTGCCAGCTCACCGGGACTAGCGCCAGTGGAGCAGTACTTC. The chain joins TRBV18 to TRBJ2-7, with 10 nucleotides matching TRBD2. Germline assignment: CDR1 KGHSH and CDR2 LQKENI. With 3 bases clipped from V and 7 bases from J, the junction kept 6 bases outside the gene matches. The CDR3 spans 14 residues. Drawing the rest from reference TRBV18 and TRBJ2-7, the complete variable domain is NAGVMQNPRHLVRRRGQEARLRCSPMKGHSHVYWYRQLPEEGLKFMVYLQKENIIDESGMPKERFSAEFPKEGPSILRIQQVVRGDSAAYFCASSPGLAPVEQYFGPGTRLTVT.

The chain links TRBV18 to TRBJ2-1, with no clear D. CDR3 length: 14 residues. Germline assignment: CDR1 KGHSH and CDR2 LQKENI. The V gene lost 3 bases and the J gene lost 3 bases, with 9 bases spanning the gap. The CDR3 nucleotides are TGTGCCAGCTCACCGTCCCTCAGCTACAATGAGCAGTTCTTC. Translating it yields CASSPSLSYNEQFF.

This clone has more than one count but fewer than ten. The rearrangement joins TRBV28 to TRBJ2-2; TRBD2 aligns across 8 bases. The V gene end was trimmed by 6 bases and the J gene end by 2 bases; junction bases not matched to a gene: 8. The CDR3 runs 16 residues. CDR1 is MDHEN and CDR2 is SYDVKM in the germline V gene. CDR3 region: CASSRGLAANTGELFF. The DNA for the CDR3 is TGTGCCAGCAGCCGTGGACTAGCCGCCAACACCGGGGAGCTGTTTTTT.

This CDR3 is CAWSHGGDQPQHF. The CDR3 region has the DNA TGTGCCTGGAGCCACGGAGGGGACCAGCCCCAGCATTTT. The genes are TRBV30 and TRBJ1-5; D perhaps matches TRBD1 (5 bases). V gave up 3 bases and J gave up 7 bases, with 13 bases separating them. The germline V gene encodes CDR1 GTSNPN and CDR2 SVGIG (reference sequence). The CDR3 contains 13 residues.

This chain links TRBV5-1 with TRBJ2-3, with 12 bases identical to TRBD2. Trimming cost V 2 bases and J 6 bases; bases outside gene matches: 7. Germline loops: CDR1 SGHRS, CDR2 YFSETQ. This CDR3 spans 16 amino acids. As DNA, the CDR3 is TGCGCCAGCAGCTTTTCTCGACTAGCGGGAGTGGATACGCAGTATTTT. The encoded protein is CASSFSRLAGVDTQYF.

The chain uses TRBV10-3 and TRBJ1-2, with D possibly TRBD1 on 6 matching bases. Between the trimmed V and J ends, which lost 6 bases and 5 bases, there was a span of 7 bases. This CDR3 region has 11 residues. Germline V gene sequence: CDR1 ENHRY, CDR2 SYGVKD. CDR3 in amino acids: CAISGQYGYTF. The CDR3 DNA follows: TGTGCCATCAGCGGACAGTATGGCTACACCTTC.

This clone appeared once. V usage is TRBV29-1 and J usage is TRBJ1-1; D gene uncertain. This CDR3 has 14 amino acids. Trimming took 7 bases from V and 1 from J, leaving 16 bases between them. In germline, CDR1 is SQVTM, CDR2 ANQGSEA. The CDR3 DNA follows: TGCAGCGCGTCCTTAACAGAGTCGAACACTGAAGCTTTCTTT. Translating gives CSASLTESNTEAFF.